Below are 27 T cell receptor beta chains sequenced from a single sample in a study of shared clonotypes between healthy human individuals. Measured with immunoSEQ multiplex PCR; TCRdb has only the in-frame clones, and not every one. The data hold about 980,000 clones, with about 80% observed a single time. Sample: memory CD4+ T cells sorted from blood. Subset described: CD45RA-negative fraction. Source of these receptors: a man between 18 and 35 years old in good health.

J is TRBJ2-3 and V is TRBV30; 8 positions match TRBD1. The CDR3 spans 15 residues. V trimming: 7 bases; J trimming: 2 bases; junction bases outside the gene matches: 11. Germline loops: CDR1 GTSNPN, CDR2 SVGIG (reference sequence). The chain's CDR3 is CASSLTGALTDTQYF. CDR3 in DNA: TGTGCCTCCTCCCTGACAGGGGCCCTCACAGATACGCAGTATTTT.

This rearrangement joins TRBV28 to TRBJ2-7; D might be TRBD1 (6 bases). V was cut by 5 bases and J by 3 bases, with 20 bases left in between. The length of the CDR3 is 16 residues. Germline assignment: CDR1 MDHEN and CDR2 SYDVKM. The CDR3 coding sequence is TGTGCCAGCAGTGGACAGTCGAGGTCGGTGATCTACGAGCAGTACTTC. It translates to CASSGQSRSVIYEQYF.

This chain uses TRBV5-5 with TRBJ2-7; the match to TRBD1 covers 9 bases. This CDR3 comprises 15 residues. J lost 0 bases, V lost 2 bases, and 3 bases had no gene match. Germline-derived CDR1 and CDR2 are SGHKS and YYEKEE (reference sequence). In DNA form, the CDR3 reads TGTGCCAGCAGCTTTGGGGACAGGGCCTCCTACGAGCAGTACTTC. It encodes CASSFGDRASYEQYF.

CDR3 coding DNA: TGTGCCTGGTTGACCAAACAGGGGCTCGGGACCCAGTACTTC. This codes for CAWLTKQGLGTQYF. The genes are TRBV30 and TRBJ2-5; TRBD1 aligns across 7 bases. Trimming at V came to 5 bases and at J to 7 bases, leaving 13 bases not matched to a gene. This CDR3 is built from 14 residues. In germline, CDR1 is GTSNPN, CDR2 SVGIG (reference sequence).

Here the CDR3 DNA reads TGCGCCAGCAGCACACTAGCGGGGGGCCGACAATCCCCCTACGAGCAGTACTTC. Protein: CASSTLAGGRQSPYEQYF. The V call is TRBV5-1, the J call TRBJ2-7, with TRBD2 identical over 12 bases. CDR3 length: 18 amino acids. J was trimmed by 2 bases and V by 4 bases; bases with no gene match: 13. Germline V lookup: CDR1 SGHRS, CDR2 YFSETQ.

The gene calls are TRBV28 and TRBJ2-5; 10 bases agree with TRBD1. This CDR3 has 15 amino acids. V shed 6 bases and J 5 bases; nucleotides not matched to a gene: 9. CDR1 MDHEN and CDR2 SYDVKM come from the germline V gene. The CDR3 is CASRGDRGFKETQYF. Written as DNA, the CDR3 is TGTGCCAGCAGGGGGGACAGGGGATTTAAGGAGACCCAGTACTTC.

This clone came up once. The chain carries TRBV28 and TRBJ2-1, with TRBD2 matching 9 bases. The germline V gene encodes CDR1 MDHEN and CDR2 SYDVKM. The CDR3 is made up of 15 amino acids. V lost 4 bases and J lost 4; bases outside the gene matches: 5. The CDR3 nucleotides are TGTGCCAGCAGTTCCCTAGCGGGGACTTACAATGAGCAGTTCTTC. Protein sequence: CASSSLAGTYNEQFF.

The genes are TRBV5-6 and TRBJ1-4; D is unresolved. The germline V gene has CDR1 SGHDT and CDR2 YYEEEE. V was clipped by 0 bases and J by 5 bases, with 8 bases between them. The CDR3 is 14 residues long. The CDR3 DNA is TGTGCCAGCAGCTTGGGGGTAAAGAATGAAAAACTGTTTTTT. Translated, it gives CASSLGVKNEKLFF.

This clone was recorded a few times. The rearrangement joins TRBV2 to TRBJ2-7; tentatively, D is TRBD2 (6 bases). Trimming took 4 bases from V and 1 from J, leaving 11 bases between them. Germline V gives CDR1 SNHLY, CDR2 FYNNEI. CDR3 length: 14 residues. CDR3 in amino acids: CASSVTRGSYEQYF. The CDR3 coding sequence is TGTGCCAGCAGTGTCACACGGGGGTCCTACGAGCAGTACTTC.

The table lists this clone with a count of one. The V and J genes are TRBV6-1 and TRBJ2-6; no clear D gene. The CDR3 is 15 amino acids. Deletions cut 7 bases from V and 0 bases from J, with 10 bases between. Germline CDR1 is MNHNS and CDR2 is SASEGT. This CDR3 reads CASIADFSGANVLTF. DNA of the CDR3: TGTGCCAGCATTGCCGACTTCTCTGGGGCCAACGTCCTGACTTTC.

The genes are TRBV19 and TRBJ2-1, with 8 nucleotides matching TRBD2. Trimming removed 7 bases from V and 0 bases from J; junction bases left unmatched: 5. This CDR3 contains 15 residues. The V gene's germline CDR1 is LNHDA and CDR2 SQIVND (reference sequence). As DNA, the CDR3 is TGTGCCAGTACTACTAGCGGTGGCTCCTACAATGAGCAGTTCTTC. Its translation is CASTTSGGSYNEQFF.

The chain couples TRBV19 to TRBJ2-7, with D perhaps TRBD2 (6 bases). The CDR3 runs to 16 residues. Germline V gene sequence: CDR1 LNHDA, CDR2 SQIVND (reference sequence). V lost 2 bases and J lost 5, with 19 bases in between. The CDR3 sequence is CASSIIGGSAQDEQYF. In nucleotides, the CDR3 is TGTGCCAGTAGTATAATAGGAGGGTCAGCGCAGGACGAGCAGTACTTC. The variable domain in full, with the rest retrieved from reference TRBV19 and TRBJ2-7, is DGGITQSPKYLFRKEGQNVTLSCEQNLNHDAMYWYRQDPGQGLRLIYYSQIVNDFQKGDIAEGYSVSREKKESFPLTVTSAQKNPTAFYLCASSIIGGSAQDEQYFGPGTRLTVT.

J is TRBJ2-3 and V is TRBV11-2; D is uncertain. The germline gives CDR1 SGHAT, CDR2 FQNNGV. V was clipped by 4 bases and J by 0 bases, with 17 bases between them. This CDR3 has 17 residues. The chain's CDR3 is CASSSRVGPPSTDTQYF. In DNA, the CDR3 is TGTGCCAGCAGCTCTAGAGTAGGACCCCCTAGCACAGATACGCAGTATTTT. Full variable domain (missing parts from reference TRBV11-2 and TRBJ2-3): EAGVAQSPRYKIIEKRQSVAFWCNPISGHATLYWYQQILGQGPKLLIQFQNNGVVDDSQLPKDRFSAERLKGVDSTLKIQPAKLEDSAVYLCASSSRVGPPSTDTQYFGPGTRLTVL.

The V gene is TRBV18, the J gene TRBJ1-1, with D uncertain. Per germline, CDR1 KGHSH and CDR2 LQKENI. The CDR3 totals 13 residues. V was pared by 5 bases and J by 1 base, with 8 bases between. The CDR3 spells CASSALSNTEAFF. The CDR3 nucleotides read TGTGCCAGCTCAGCACTTTCGAACACTGAAGCTTTCTTT.

The CDR3 reads CSVKQGSSTDTQYF. CDR3 in DNA: TGCAGCGTTAAACAGGGTTCTAGCACAGATACGCAGTATTTT. This chain joins TRBV29-1 and TRBJ2-3; D may be TRBD1 (6 bases). The germline V gene encodes CDR1 SQVTM and CDR2 ANQGSEA. The V end lost 5 bases, the J end lost 0 bases, and 12 bases lay between the germline ends. CDR3 length: 14 residues.

The chain carries TRBV5-1 and TRBJ2-1, with D perhaps TRBD1 (6 bases). The CDR3 contains 12 residues. V lost 4 bases to trimming and J lost 5 bases, with 7 bases between them. Germline values: CDR1 SGHRS, CDR2 YFSETQ. The CDR3 DNA follows: TGCGCCAGCAGCAGGACAGACAATGAGCAGTTCTTC. It yields the protein CASSRTDNEQFF.

This clone was counted a single time. A junction end diverges from the germline sequence, so it may reflect a read error. J is TRBJ2-2 and V is TRBV18; 7 bases are shared with TRBD1. This CDR3 contains 15 residues. The germline V gene encodes CDR1 KGHSH and CDR2 LQKENI. The CDR3 region has the DNA TGTGCCAGCTCATTCGGACAGGCGAAGACCGGGGAGCTGTTTTTT. Protein: CASSFGQAKTGELFF.

This clone occurred a few times. This sequence joins TRBV6-1 and TRBJ1-3; D is undetermined. CDR1 is MNHNS, CDR2 SASEGT, per germline. The V and J ends lost 2 bases and 6 bases respectively, with 5 bases between them. This CDR3 spans 12 amino acids. CDR3: CASSERENTIYF. DNA of the CDR3: TGTGCCAGCAGTGAACGGGAAAACACCATATATTTT.

The J gene is TRBJ2-3, the V gene TRBV9, with TRBD2 matching 7 bases. Per the germline V gene, CDR1 is SGDLS and CDR2 is YYNGEE. V trimming: 4 bases; J trimming: 5 bases; junction bases outside the gene matches: 10. This CDR3 comprises 15 residues. CDR3 DNA: TGTGCCAGCAGCCCGACGGGGGGTAGTCAAGATACGCAGTATTTT. Protein product: CASSPTGGSQDTQYF. The variable domain in full, completed from reference TRBV9 and TRBJ2-3, reads DSGVTQTPKHLITATGQRVTLRCSPRSGDLSVYWYQQSLDQGLQFLIQYYNGEERAKGNILERFSAQQFPDLHSELNLSSLELGDSALYFCASSPTGGSQDTQYFGPGTRLTVL.

The V gene is TRBV5-3, the J gene TRBJ2-7; TRBD2 might be the D (5 bases). TRBV5-3 is given ORF status, its function remaining uncertain. The CDR3 is 18 residues long. Trimming removed 0 bases from V and 7 bases from J, with 26 bases in between. The chain's CDR3 is CARSLAGKTRSRYREQYF. Here the CDR3 DNA reads TGTGCCAGAAGCTTGGCCGGGAAGACCCGGTCCAGATATCGGGAGCAGTACTTC.

About this clone: A far larger clone is off by one base, so a read error is likely. This sample also contains other DNA sequences that code for the same CDR3. This chain joins TRBV10-3 and TRBJ2-7; D is undetermined. The germline V and J ends were trimmed by 3 bases and 4 bases, with 4 bases remaining between them. The CDR3 is made up of 11 amino acids. Germline V gene lookup returns CDR1 ENHRY and CDR2 SYGVKD. CDR3 DNA sequence: TGTGCCATCAGTGACGGATACGAGCAGTACTTC. It encodes CAISDGYEQYF.

The V gene is TRBV4-2, the J gene TRBJ2-2; D possibly corresponds to TRBD2 (6 bases). CDR1 LGHNA and CDR2 YNFKEQ come from the germline V gene. Trimming took 0 bases from V and 7 from J, leaving 12 bases between them. The CDR3 sequence is 15 residues long. CDR3 coding DNA: TGTGCCAGCAGCCAAGAGGCGGGATATGTCGGGGAGCTGTTTTTT. Translated, it gives CASSQEAGYVGELFF.

The chain couples TRBV2 to TRBJ2-1; D unclear. Trimming took off 4 bases at V and 3 bases at J, with 10 bases between the two ends. Germline lookup yields CDR1 SNHLY and CDR2 FYNNEI. This CDR3 comprises 14 residues. The CDR3 DNA sequence: TGTGCCAGCAGTGTGAACAGCAACTACAATGAGCAGTTCTTC. Translated: CASSVNSNYNEQFF.

The chain carries TRBV7-6 and TRBJ2-3; 8 nucleotides line up with TRBD1. V was clipped by 5 bases and J by 1 base; unmatched bases: 5. Germline V lookup: CDR1 SGHVS, CDR2 FNYEAQ. The CDR3 loop spans 15 amino acids. CDR3 sequence: CASSQTGVRTDTQYF. The CDR3 DNA follows: TGTGCCAGCAGCCAGACAGGGGTTCGCACAGATACGCAGTATTTT.

The chain couples TRBV6-1 to TRBJ2-7; D is uncertain. Trimming cost V 2 bases and J 3 bases, with 8 bases left between them. Germline V CDR1 and CDR2: MNHNS, SASEGT. The CDR3 has 13 amino acids. CDR3 DNA sequence: TGTGCCAGCAGTGAAAACACAGTCTACGAGCAGTACTTC. This encodes CASSENTVYEQYF.

The rearrangement joins TRBV29-1 to TRBJ2-3; perhaps TRBD1 as D (6 bases). V was pared by 3 bases and J by 5 bases, with 9 bases between. The CDR3 runs 12 residues. Germline V gives CDR1 SQVTM, CDR2 ANQGSEA. The CDR3 protein is CSVDIGGDTQYF. CDR3 coding DNA: TGCAGCGTTGATATAGGGGGAGATACGCAGTATTTT.

As for this clone: The same CDR3 also results from other DNA sequences found in this sample. The chain recombines TRBV2 with TRBJ2-7, with TRBD1 identical over 11 bases. V gave up 6 bases and J gave up 3 bases; unmatched junction bases: 1. The CDR3 length is 13 residues. The germline V gene encodes CDR1 SNHLY and CDR2 FYNNEI. Here the CDR3 DNA reads TGTGCCAGCAGCGGGACAGGGGGCTACGAGCAGTACTTC. This codes for CASSGTGGYEQYF. Based on the CDR3 plus reference TRBV2 and TRBJ2-7, the full variable domain is EPEVTQTPSHQVTQMGQEVILRCVPISNHLYFYWYRQILGQKVEFLVSFYNNEISEKSEIFDDQFSVERPDGSNFTLKIRSTKLEDSAMYFCASSGTGGYEQYFGPGTRLTVT.